One and the same sample provided the 21 T cell receptor beta chains below, sequenced in a study of cytomegalovirus exposure and HLA in healthy donors. In the PCR, 60 Vbeta and 13 Jbeta primers were used. Only in-frame clones appear in the TCRdb table, and some are missing; sequencing was by immunoSEQ multiplex PCR. The sample gives some 120,000 clones, around 79% of which show up once; about 1.5% is in the top ten. The sample consisted of PBMCs. These receptors came from a woman younger than 30 in good health and CMV-seronegative.

The chain's CDR3 is CASSRTGFSYNEQFF. For the CDR3, the DNA is TGTGCCAGTAGTCGGACAGGATTTTCCTACAATGAGCAGTTCTTC. The V call is TRBV19, the J call TRBJ2-1, with 7 bases that match TRBD1. J was trimmed by 1 base and V by 5 bases; bases with no gene match: 5. The CDR3 loop spans 15 amino acids. The germline CDR1 and CDR2 sequences are LNHDA and SQIVND (reference sequence).

The V gene is TRBV2, the J gene TRBJ2-7; 7 nucleotides match TRBD1. The germline CDR1 and CDR2 sequences are SNHLY and FYNNEI. V lost 5 bases and J lost 3; bases outside the gene matches: 7. CDR3 length: 14 amino acids. CDR3 in amino acids: CASSQQGYNYEQYF. CDR3 nucleotide sequence: TGTGCCAGCAGTCAACAGGGGTACAACTACGAGCAGTACTTC.

The V call is TRBV4-1, the J call TRBJ1-2; 9 bases agree with TRBD1. Germline V CDR1 and CDR2: MGHRA, YSYEKL. J gave up 8 bases and V 4 bases, and 5 bases lay outside the gene matches. This CDR3 has 13 amino acids. CDR3 in amino acids: CASSPLGQGGYTF. DNA for the CDR3: TGCGCCAGCAGCCCACTGGGACAGGGCGGCTACACCTTC.

This sequence joins TRBV7-6 and TRBJ2-1, with a tentative D call TRBD1 (6 bases). Germline CDR1 SGHVS, CDR2 FNYEAQ. V lost 0 bases, J lost 0 bases, and 12 bases lay in between. This CDR3 has 17 residues. CDR3 coding DNA: TGTGCCAGCAGCTTAGCGCCACCGGGACACTCCTACAATGAGCAGTTCTTC. This gives the protein CASSLAPPGHSYNEQFF.

The CDR3 is CASSVTGTSGYEQYF. The CDR3, as DNA: TGTGCCAGCAGCGTAACCGGGACTAGCGGATACGAGCAGTACTTC. This chain uses TRBV9 with TRBJ2-7; TRBD2 aligns across 11 bases. The germline V gene has CDR1 SGDLS and CDR2 YYNGEE. The ends lost 1 base at V and 4 bases at J; junction bases unmatched: 4. The CDR3 spans 15 residues.

The chain has TRBV5-1 and TRBJ2-1, with TRBD2 matching 10 bases. Germline trimming cut 0 bases from V and 1 base from J; bases unmatched to any gene: 4. Germline lookup yields CDR1 SGHRS and CDR2 YFSETQ. The CDR3 length is 17 residues. The CDR3: CASSLGGTSASYNEQFF. CDR3 bases: TGCGCCAGCAGCTTGGGGGGGACTAGCGCTTCCTACAATGAGCAGTTCTTC.

The J gene is TRBJ1-2, the V gene TRBV19; unclear D gene. Per germline, CDR1 LNHDA and CDR2 SQIVND (reference sequence). V was cut by 8 bases and J by 3 bases, with 22 bases left in between. The CDR3 spans 16 residues. In DNA form, the CDR3 reads TGTGCCAGTGCTACGGCGACTGAGACCTCCTACTATGGCTACACCTTC. It translates to CASATATETSYYGYTF.

The genes are TRBV7-2 and TRBJ2-5; possible D gene TRBD2, 5 bases. The J call is in doubt because the DNA end fits TRBJ2-7 better. CDR1 and CDR2 from the germline V gene are SGHTA and FQGNSA. The CDR3 extends over 13 amino acids. CDR3: CASSLGSGYEQYF. CDR3 nucleotide sequence: TGTGCCAGCAGCTTAGGGTCGGGGTACGAGCAGTACTTC.

The CDR3: CASSRPGQGNSPLHF. Here the CDR3 DNA reads TGTGCCAGCAGTCGACCGGGACAAGGAAATTCACCCCTCCACTTT. The chain joins TRBV2 to TRBJ1-6; a possible D gene is TRBD1 (6 bases). In germline, CDR1 is SNHLY, CDR2 FYNNEI. The V and J ends lost 5 bases and 7 bases respectively, with 15 bases between them. The CDR3 loop spans 15 amino acids.

CDR3 in DNA: TGCGCCAGCAGCCAGGGGACTAGCGGGACGGGGGGCGAGCAGTACTTC. Translated, it gives CASSQGTSGTGGEQYF. V and J are TRBV5-1 and TRBJ2-7; the match to TRBD2 covers 13 bases. The CDR3 is 16 residues long. V gave up 4 bases and J gave up 6 bases; unmatched junction bases: 10. In germline, CDR1 is SGHRS, CDR2 YFSETQ. The entire variable domain, with the rest obtained from reference TRBV5-1 and TRBJ2-7, is as follows: KAGVTQTPRYLIKTRGQQVTLSCSPISGHRSVSWYQQTPGQGLQFLFEYFSETQRNKGNFPGRFSGRQFSNSRSEMNVSTLELGDSALYLCASSQGTSGTGGEQYFGPGTRLTVT.

V gene TRBV28 combines with J gene TRBJ1-2; D is unclear. Between the trimmed V and J ends, which lost 1 base and 2 bases, there was a span of 8 bases. CDR3 length: 14 residues. Germline V lookup: CDR1 MDHEN, CDR2 SYDVKM. CDR3 sequence: CASSLYAGNYGYTF. In DNA form, the CDR3 reads TGTGCCAGCAGTTTATACGCAGGCAACTATGGCTACACCTTC.

The V and J genes are TRBV5-1 and TRBJ1-1; no clear D gene. Germline lookup yields CDR1 SGHRS and CDR2 YFSETQ. Trimming left V 4 bases short and J 1 base short, with 8 bases between. The CDR3 covers 13 residues. CDR3 amino acids: CASSLSPNTEAFF. The DNA for the CDR3 is TGCGCCAGCAGCCTTTCTCCGAACACTGAAGCTTTCTTT. Using reference TRBV5-1 and TRBJ1-1 for the parts outside the CDR3, the full variable domain is KAGVTQTPRYLIKTRGQQVTLSCSPISGHRSVSWYQQTPGQGLQFLFEYFSETQRNKGNFPGRFSGRQFSNSRSEMNVSTLELGDSALYLCASSLSPNTEAFFGQGTRLTVV.

The chain is built from TRBV11-2 and TRBJ2-7; no definite D call. Germline loops: CDR1 SGHAT, CDR2 FQNNGV. The V gene lost 1 base and the J gene lost 2 bases, with 6 bases spanning the gap. CDR3 length: 13 residues. The chain's CDR3 is CASSLGSAYEQYF. The CDR3 bases are TGTGCCAGCAGCTTAGGTTCAGCCTACGAGCAGTACTTC.

This chain joins TRBV19 and TRBJ2-7; TRBD1 matches at 10 bases. This CDR3 is built from 15 residues. From germline, CDR1 is LNHDA and CDR2 SQIVND (reference sequence). V dropped 4 bases and J dropped 4; count of bases not matched to a gene: 7. Here the CDR3 DNA reads TGTGCCAGTAGTAGTCCGGGACAGGGGTTATACGAGCAGTACTTC. Translating gives CASSSPGQGLYEQYF.

The chain is built from TRBV10-3 and TRBJ1-5; 7 bases are a match to TRBD1. The V gene end was trimmed by 5 bases and the J gene end by 0 bases; junction bases not matched to a gene: 1. The germline V gene has CDR1 ENHRY and CDR2 SYGVKD. CDR3 size: 14 residues. CDR3: CAISRDSSNQPQHF. In DNA, the CDR3 is TGTGCCATCAGTCGGGACAGTAGCAATCAGCCCCAGCATTTT.

This chain joins TRBV5-1 and TRBJ1-4; D possibly corresponds to TRBD1 (5 bases). Germline lookup yields CDR1 SGHRS and CDR2 YFSETQ. CDR3 length equals 16 residues. The V end lost 4 bases, the J end lost 0 bases, and 13 bases lay between the germline ends. CDR3 residues: CASSLPAGTTNEKLFF. In DNA, the CDR3 is TGCGCCAGCAGCCTACCTGCAGGGACAACTAATGAAAAACTGTTTTTT. Drawing the rest from reference TRBV5-1 and TRBJ1-4, the complete variable domain is KAGVTQTPRYLIKTRGQQVTLSCSPISGHRSVSWYQQTPGQGLQFLFEYFSETQRNKGNFPGRFSGRQFSNSRSEMNVSTLELGDSALYLCASSLPAGTTNEKLFFGSGTQLSVL.

V usage is TRBV4-3 and J usage is TRBJ2-3; D may be TRBD1 (6 bases). The CDR3 is 20 residues long. CDR1 is LGHNA and CDR2 is YSLEER in the germline V gene. Trimming cost V 0 bases and J 2 bases, with 24 bases left between them. The CDR3 nucleotides are TGCGCCAGCAGCCAAGAGCAGGGGTCGTCCCCCGTCGTTGACACAGATACGCAGTATTTT. Encoded protein: CASSQEQGSSPVVDTDTQYF.

This clone appeared a single time. The CDR3 coding sequence is TGTGCCAGCAGCCCACTGGGGGGGTTAGTGGCTAACACTGAAGCTTTCTTT. Protein product: CASSPLGGLVANTEAFF. The V call is TRBV7-9, the J call TRBJ1-1, with D maybe TRBD1 (5 bases). Trimming removed 5 bases from V and 2 bases from J, with 21 bases in between. Per germline, CDR1 SEHNR and CDR2 FQNEAQ (reference sequence). This CDR3 contains 17 residues.

This chain uses TRBV5-5 with TRBJ2-7, with unresolved D. Trimming removed 0 bases from V and 2 bases from J, with 12 bases in between. CDR1 and CDR2 (germline): SGHKS, YYEKEE (reference sequence). This CDR3 comprises 15 residues. CDR3 bases: TGTGCCAGCAGCTTGGCGTTTAGCATAACCTACGAGCAGTACTTC. Amino acids: CASSLAFSITYEQYF. The full variable domain, rest sourced from reference TRBV5-5 and TRBJ2-7, is DAGVTQSPTHLIKTRGQQVTLRCSPISGHKSVSWYQQVLGQGPQFIFQYYEKEERGRGNFPDRFSARQFPNYSSELNVNALLLGDSALYLCASSLAFSITYEQYFGPGTRLTVT.

J is TRBJ2-5 and V is TRBV6-5, with unresolved D. The J call may be wrong; the DNA end is better matched by TRBJ2-7. This CDR3 is 11 amino acids long. The germline V gene encodes CDR1 MNHEY and CDR2 SVGAGI. This CDR3 reads CASKTSYEQYF. The DNA of the CDR3 is TGTGCCAGCAAAACCTCCTACGAGCAGTACTTC.

This clone showed up just a few times. The chain links TRBV6-5 to TRBJ1-2; 7 bases are a match to TRBD1. There are 15 residues in the CDR3. J lost 7 bases, V lost 3 bases, and 11 bases had no gene match. Germline V gene lookup returns CDR1 MNHEY and CDR2 SVGAGI. The CDR3 sequence: CASSYFRGLITGYTF. The CDR3 region has the DNA TGTGCCAGCAGTTATTTCAGGGGGTTGATTACTGGCTACACCTTC.